These T cell receptor beta chains were read from a single sample in a study of sequential checkpoint blockade in melanoma. TCRdb's copy holds only in-frame clones and misses some; the assay was immunoSEQ multiplex PCR. The data hold more than 7,500 clones, with more than 55% observed a single time. This sample comprised CD8+ T cells sorted from blood (inferred from file names), obtained from a patient given nivolumab and ipilimumab in sequence. Source of these receptors: a human donor with melanoma. Each CDR3 is given with its conserved first and last residue. Fields, in order: clone size, V gene, J gene, D gene, CDR3 protein, CDR3 DNA. D genes are given only for firm matches. Clone size appears in some rows only: once, few, many, or a class for an expanded clone.

clone size: few; V gene: TRBV6-5; J gene: TRBJ2-7; D gene: .; CDR3 protein: CASSFRGEQYF; CDR3 DNA: TGTGCCAGCAGTTTTCGAGGCGAGCAGTACTTC
clone size: .; V gene: TRBV9; J gene: TRBJ2-3; D gene: TRBD1; CDR3 protein: CASSLGTGALTDTQYF; CDR3 DNA: TGTGCCAGCAGCCTCGGGACAGGGGCGTTGACAGATACGCAGTATTTT
clone size: once; V gene: TRBV7-2; J gene: TRBJ2-2; D gene: .; CDR3 protein: CASSPRGSRTGELFF; CDR3 DNA: TGTGCCAGCAGCCCACGGGGTTCCAGAACCGGGGAGCTGTTTTTT
clone size: .; V gene: TRBV10-3; J gene: TRBJ2-7; D gene: TRBD1; CDR3 protein: CAITETGRDSYEQYF; CDR3 DNA: TGTGCCATCACTGAGACAGGGAGAGACTCCTACGAGCAGTACTTC
clone size: .; V gene: TRBV5-6; J gene: TRBJ2-1; D gene: .; CDR3 protein: CASIQFPLYNEQFF; CDR3 DNA: TGTGCCAGCATACAGTTCCCCCTCTACAATGAGCAGTTCTTC
clone size: .; V gene: TRBV7-9; J gene: TRBJ2-1; D gene: .; CDR3 protein: CASSLIVGEQFF; CDR3 DNA: TGTGCCAGCAGCTTAATCGTCGGGGAGCAGTTCTTC
clone size: few; V gene: TRBV14; J gene: TRBJ2-7; D gene: TRBD2; CDR3 protein: CASSQSSGNIYEQYF; CDR3 DNA: TGTGCCAGCAGCCAGTCGAGCGGGAATATCTACGAGCAGTACTTC
clone size: .; V gene: TRBV5-1; J gene: TRBJ1-6; D gene: TRBD1; CDR3 protein: CASSTGQTNSPLHF; CDR3 DNA: TGCGCCAGCAGCACGGGACAGACTAATTCACCCCTCCACTTT
clone size: .; V gene: TRBV5-1; J gene: TRBJ2-1; D gene: TRBD1; CDR3 protein: CASSEGDSSYNEQFF; CDR3 DNA: TGCGCCAGCAGCGAGGGGGACAGTAGTTACAATGAGCAGTTCTTC
clone size: once; V gene: TRBV7-9; J gene: TRBJ2-7; D gene: .; CDR3 protein: CASSWASSYEQYF; CDR3 DNA: TGTGCCAGCAGCTGGGCTTCCTCCTACGAGCAGTACTTC
clone size: .; V gene: TRBV14; J gene: TRBJ2-7; D gene: TRBD1; CDR3 protein: CASSRPGQGKEQYF; CDR3 DNA: TGTGCCAGCAGCCGACCGGGACAGGGTAAGGAGCAGTACTTC
clone size: .; V gene: TRBV28; J gene: TRBJ1-5; D gene: TRBD1; CDR3 protein: CASSRYGTGVNQPQHF; CDR3 DNA: TGTGCCAGCAGTCGCTACGGGACAGGGGTGAATCAGCCCCAGCATTTT
clone size: .; V gene: TRBV27; J gene: TRBJ2-5; D gene: .; CDR3 protein: CASSLSTPSYETQYF; CDR3 DNA: TGTGCCAGCAGTTTATCTACCCCAAGCTACGAGACCCAGTACTTC
clone size: .; V gene: TRBV6-5; J gene: TRBJ1-1; D gene: TRBD1; CDR3 protein: CASSFGTAPTEAFF; CDR3 DNA: TGTGCCAGCAGTTTCGGGACAGCCCCTACTGAAGCTTTCTTT
clone size: .; V gene: TRBV10-3; J gene: TRBJ2-7; D gene: TRBD1; CDR3 protein: CAISATGQTYEQYF; CDR3 DNA: TGTGCCATCAGTGCCACGGGACAGACCTACGAGCAGTACTTC
clone size: few; V gene: TRBV7-9; J gene: TRBJ2-7; D gene: .; CDR3 protein: CASSLETAPYEQYF; CDR3 DNA: TGTGCCAGCAGCTTAGAGACAGCCCCCTACGAGCAGTACTTC
clone size: .; V gene: TRBV14; J gene: TRBJ2-1; D gene: TRBD1; CDR3 protein: CASSQRDRGIEQFF; CDR3 DNA: TGTGCCAGCAGCCAGAGGGACAGGGGCATTGAGCAGTTCTTC
clone size: few; V gene: TRBV15; J gene: TRBJ2-2; D gene: TRBD1; CDR3 protein: CATSTYTGDTGELFF; CDR3 DNA: TGTGCCACCAGCACTTACACAGGGGACACCGGGGAGCTGTTTTTT
clone size: .; V gene: TRBV27; J gene: TRBJ2-3; D gene: TRBD2; CDR3 protein: CASSFGGLAGGTQYF; CDR3 DNA: TGTGCCAGCAGTTTTGGGGGACTAGCGGGGGGTACGCAGTATTTT
clone size: .; V gene: TRBV10-3; J gene: TRBJ1-2; D gene: .; CDR3 protein: CAISESKNTVYGYTF; CDR3 DNA: TGTGCCATCAGTGAGTCGAAGAACACCGTCTATGGCTACACCTTC
clone size: .; V gene: TRBV9; J gene: TRBJ2-1; D gene: .; CDR3 protein: CASSVGGGRGEQFF; CDR3 DNA: TGTGCCAGCAGCGTAGGAGGTGGAAGGGGTGAGCAGTTCTTC
clone size: .; V gene: TRBV6-5; J gene: TRBJ2-7; D gene: TRBD2; CDR3 protein: CASSYDGGGYEQYF; CDR3 DNA: TGTGCCAGCAGTTATGATGGCGGGGGCTACGAGCAGTACTTC
clone size: few; V gene: TRBV5-6; J gene: TRBJ1-3; D gene: .; CDR3 protein: CASSLTAGNTIYF; CDR3 DNA: TGTGCCAGCAGCTTGACAGCAGGAAACACCATATATTTT
clone size: .; V gene: TRBV28; J gene: TRBJ2-7; D gene: TRBD2; CDR3 protein: CASSLPPSGDPYEQYF; CDR3 DNA: TGTGCCAGCAGTTTACCTCCTAGCGGGGATCCCTACGAGCAGTACTTC
clone size: .; V gene: TRBV28; J gene: TRBJ2-1; D gene: TRBD2; CDR3 protein: CASSLFLAGNSEQFF; CDR3 DNA: TGTGCCAGCAGTTTATTCCTAGCGGGGAATTCTGAGCAGTTCTTC
clone size: .; V gene: TRBV28; J gene: TRBJ2-3; D gene: TRBD2; CDR3 protein: CASSFVAGTDTQYF; CDR3 DNA: TGTGCCAGCAGTTTTGTAGCGGGGACAGATACGCAGTATTTT
clone size: .; V gene: TRBV7-9; J gene: TRBJ1-2; D gene: .; CDR3 protein: CASSQDPAGDGYTF; CDR3 DNA: TGCGCCAGCAGCCAAGATCCAGCAGGGGATGGCTACACCTTC
clone size: .; V gene: TRBV18; J gene: TRBJ2-7; D gene: TRBD2; CDR3 protein: CASSPNLGTTIYEQYF; CDR3 DNA: TGTGCCAGCTCACCAAACCTTGGGACTACGATCTACGAGCAGTACTTC
clone size: medium-sized; V gene: TRBV4-3; J gene: TRBJ1-2; D gene: TRBD1; CDR3 protein: CASSHTTGTRYGYTF; CDR3 DNA: TGCGCCAGCAGCCACACGACAGGGACGAGGTATGGCTACACCTTC
clone size: .; V gene: TRBV4-3; J gene: TRBJ2-7; D gene: TRBD2; CDR3 protein: CASSQESLAGEEQYF; CDR3 DNA: TGCGCCAGCAGCCAAGAAAGCCTAGCGGGGGAAGAGCAGTACTTC
clone size: .; V gene: TRBV2; J gene: TRBJ1-6; D gene: TRBD1; CDR3 protein: CASSGTGTIPPLHF; CDR3 DNA: TGTGCCAGCAGTGGGACAGGGACAATTCCACCCCTCCACTTT
clone size: .; V gene: TRBV11-2; J gene: TRBJ2-5; D gene: TRBD2; CDR3 protein: CASSPMRIYGGASETQYF; CDR3 DNA: TGTGCCAGCAGCCCTATGAGGATCTACGGGGGGGCCAGTGAGACCCAGTACTTC
clone size: .; V gene: TRBV27; J gene: TRBJ2-1; D gene: .; CDR3 protein: CASSLWGENYNEQFF; CDR3 DNA: TGTGCCAGCAGTTTATGGGGGGAGAACTACAATGAGCAGTTCTTC
clone size: .; V gene: TRBV21-1; J gene: TRBJ2-3; D gene: .; CDR3 protein: CASRGTTALGTDTQYF; CDR3 DNA: TGTGCCAGCCGCGGGACTACCGCTTTGGGGACAGATACGCAGTATTTT
clone size: .; V gene: TRBV9; J gene: TRBJ2-3; D gene: TRBD2; CDR3 protein: CASSAALATSTDTQYF; CDR3 DNA: TGTGCCAGCAGCGCAGCACTAGCGACCAGCACAGATACGCAGTATTTT
clone size: .; V gene: TRBV18; J gene: TRBJ2-3; D gene: .; CDR3 protein: CASSTGGGPDTQYF; CDR3 DNA: TGTGCCAGCTCAACCGGGGGAGGTCCAGATACGCAGTATTTT
clone size: .; V gene: TRBV7-9; J gene: TRBJ1-1; D gene: TRBD1; CDR3 protein: CASSSQGVNTEAFF; CDR3 DNA: TGTGCCAGCAGCTCCCAGGGGGTGAACACTGAAGCTTTCTTT
clone size: .; V gene: TRBV27; J gene: TRBJ2-7; D gene: TRBD2; CDR3 protein: CASSLKAGGFYEQYF; CDR3 DNA: TGTGCCAGCAGTTTAAAAGCGGGAGGCTTCTACGAGCAGTACTTC
clone size: .; V gene: TRBV28; J gene: TRBJ2-3; D gene: TRBD2; CDR3 protein: CASSPTTGTSGRRPDTQYF; CDR3 DNA: TGTGCCAGCAGTCCAACCACCGGGACTAGCGGACGGCGTCCAGATACGCAGTATTTT
clone size: .; V gene: TRBV4-1; J gene: TRBJ2-7; D gene: TRBD2; CDR3 protein: CASSQLADSYEQYF; CDR3 DNA: TGCGCCAGCAGCCAACTAGCGGACTCCTACGAGCAGTACTTC
clone size: .; V gene: TRBV5-6; J gene: TRBJ2-3; D gene: .; CDR3 protein: CASEEGGTDTQYF; CDR3 DNA: TGTGCCAGCGAGGAAGGGGGTACAGATACGCAGTATTTT
clone size: .; V gene: TRBV5-1; J gene: TRBJ2-3; D gene: TRBD1; CDR3 protein: CASSPGGMSPSTDTQYF; CDR3 DNA: TGCGCCAGCAGCCCAGGGGGTATGTCCCCTAGCACAGATACGCAGTATTTT
clone size: .; V gene: TRBV2; J gene: TRBJ2-5; D gene: TRBD2; CDR3 protein: CASSDELEREEETQYF; CDR3 DNA: TGTGCCAGCAGTGATGAGTTGGAGCGGGAGGAAGAGACCCAGTACTTC
clone size: .; V gene: TRBV7-6; J gene: TRBJ2-1; D gene: .; CDR3 protein: CASSPLGGALGNEQFF; CDR3 DNA: TGTGCCAGCAGCCCATTGGGGGGGGCCTTGGGCAATGAGCAGTTCTTC
clone size: .; V gene: TRBV25-1; J gene: TRBJ2-3; D gene: .; CDR3 protein: CASKGVITDTQYF; CDR3 DNA: TGTGCCAGCAAAGGGGTTATCACAGATACGCAGTATTTT
clone size: .; V gene: TRBV19; J gene: TRBJ2-2; D gene: TRBD2; CDR3 protein: CASSRKLAGVTGELFF; CDR3 DNA: TGTGCCAGTAGTAGGAAACTAGCGGGGGTTACCGGGGAGCTGTTTTTT
clone size: .; V gene: TRBV2; J gene: TRBJ1-2; D gene: .; CDR3 protein: CASSDVQGGFYGYTF; CDR3 DNA: TGTGCCAGCAGTGATGTCCAGGGAGGTTTCTATGGCTACACCTTC
clone size: .; V gene: TRBV28; J gene: TRBJ2-3; D gene: .; CDR3 protein: CASSSPLRAGSTDTQYF; CDR3 DNA: TGTGCCAGCAGTTCCCCCTTAAGGGCGGGGAGCACAGATACGCAGTATTTT
clone size: .; V gene: TRBV4-3; J gene: TRBJ2-1; D gene: .; CDR3 protein: CASSQDVAGSYNEQFF; CDR3 DNA: TGCGCCAGCAGCCAAGACGTGGCGGGGAGCTACAATGAGCAGTTCTTC
clone size: .; V gene: TRBV7-9; J gene: TRBJ2-6; D gene: TRBD1; CDR3 protein: CASSKGQPNGANVLTF; CDR3 DNA: TGTGCCAGCAGCAAGGGACAGCCAAACGGGGCCAACGTCCTGACTTTC
clone size: few; V gene: TRBV11-2; J gene: TRBJ2-3; D gene: .; CDR3 protein: CASSLNAASWATDTQYF; CDR3 DNA: TGTGCCAGCAGCTTAAACGCCGCTAGCTGGGCCACAGATACGCAGTATTTT
clone size: medium-sized; V gene: TRBV6-6; J gene: TRBJ2-7; D gene: .; CDR3 protein: CASLGGEQYF; CDR3 DNA: TGTGCCAGCCTCGGCGGGGAGCAGTACTTC
clone size: few; V gene: TRBV28; J gene: TRBJ1-3; D gene: TRBD1; CDR3 protein: CASSLDREGTGNTIYF; CDR3 DNA: TGTGCCAGCAGTTTAGACAGGGAAGGAACTGGAAACACCATATATTTT
clone size: .; V gene: TRBV4-3; J gene: TRBJ2-3; D gene: TRBD2; CDR3 protein: CASSQKPGLAGADTQYF; CDR3 DNA: TGCGCCAGCAGCCAAAAACCGGGACTAGCGGGAGCAGATACGCAGTATTTT
clone size: .; V gene: TRBV29-1; J gene: TRBJ2-1; D gene: .; CDR3 protein: CSVEGRGGSYNEQFF; CDR3 DNA: TGCAGCGTTGAAGGGAGGGGGGGTAGCTACAATGAGCAGTTCTTC
clone size: .; V gene: TRBV4-3; J gene: TRBJ2-7; D gene: TRBD2; CDR3 protein: CASSQDEATGGEQYF; CDR3 DNA: TGCGCCAGCAGCCAAGATGAGGCCACGGGAGGAGAGCAGTACTTC
clone size: .; V gene: TRBV27; J gene: TRBJ2-3; D gene: TRBD2; CDR3 protein: CASSLYSSGRAGTDTQYF; CDR3 DNA: TGTGCCAGCAGTTTATATTCTAGCGGGAGGGCCGGCACAGATACGCAGTATTTT
clone size: .; V gene: TRBV4-1; J gene: TRBJ2-4; D gene: TRBD1; CDR3 protein: CASSQTRTGTPAKNIQYF; CDR3 DNA: TGCGCCAGCAGCCAAACTCGGACAGGGACTCCAGCCAAAAACATTCAGTACTTC